The source of this TCR beta chain is a study of blood T cell repertoires in COVID-19. At the level of the study: Researchers got acute and convalescent COVID-19 samples from the United States, Italy and Spain. PBMCs, B-cell-depleted T cells, or T cells were the source of the cDNA or gDNA that made up the material.

In the original processing: Using reference gene primer amplification, nucleated cell counts were estimated. Produced via immunoSEQ multiplex PCR; TCRdb's table is partial and in-frame only. The D gene and trimming were derived from the DNA, and the V and J assignments and clone size from that table. The data show roughly 150,000 clones, with roughly 90% seen just once and approximately 3% held by the top ten. V gave up 3 bases and J gave up 7 bases; unmatched junction bases: 8. Germline values: CDR1 SEHNR, CDR2 FQNEAQ (reference sequence). CDR3 size: 15 residues. The receptor was derived from a man aged 60 to 69 with acute or convalescent COVID-19. Sequencing was done on a sample of peripheral blood. This chain joins TRBV7-9 and TRBJ1-2; 10 bases agree with TRBD1. The CDR3 region has the DNA TGTGCCAGCAGCTTTGGGGACAGGGGCGGTTCTGGCTACACCTTC. Its translation is CASSFGDRGGSGYTF.